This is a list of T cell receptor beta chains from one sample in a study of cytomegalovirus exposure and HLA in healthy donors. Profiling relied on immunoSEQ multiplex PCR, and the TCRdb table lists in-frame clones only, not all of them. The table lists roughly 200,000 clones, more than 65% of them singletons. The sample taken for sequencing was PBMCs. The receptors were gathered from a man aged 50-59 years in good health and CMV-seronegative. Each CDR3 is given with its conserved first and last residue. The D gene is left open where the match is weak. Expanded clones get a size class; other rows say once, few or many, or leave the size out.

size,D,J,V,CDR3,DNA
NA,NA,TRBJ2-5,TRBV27,CASSLLGNKETQYF,TGTGCCAGCAGTCTACTAGGAAATAAAGAGACCCAGTACTTC
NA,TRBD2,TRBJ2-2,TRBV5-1,CASSGTSGTNTGELFF,TGCGCCAGCAGCGGGACTAGCGGGACGAACACCGGGGAGCTGTTTTTT
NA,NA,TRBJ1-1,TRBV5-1,CASSLVPDTEAFF,TGCGCCAGCAGCTTGGTTCCTGACACTGAAGCTTTCTTT
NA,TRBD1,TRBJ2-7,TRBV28,CASSYHRGPYEQYF,TGTGCCAGCAGTTATCACAGGGGCCCCTACGAGCAGTACTTC
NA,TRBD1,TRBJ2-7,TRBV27,CASSSLGQGAYEQYF,TGTGCCAGCAGTTCCCTAGGACAGGGGGCCTACGAGCAGTACTTC
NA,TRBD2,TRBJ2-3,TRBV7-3,CASSLSGRAVDTQYF,TGTGCCAGCAGCTTAAGCGGGAGGGCGGTAGATACGCAGTATTTT
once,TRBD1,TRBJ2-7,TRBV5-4,CASSSRTGFSYEQYF,TGTGCCAGCAGCTCAAGGACAGGTTTCTCCTACGAGCAGTACTTC
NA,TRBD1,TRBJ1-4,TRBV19,CASGTGGEKLFF,TGTGCCAGCGGTACAGGGGGCGAAAAACTGTTTTTT
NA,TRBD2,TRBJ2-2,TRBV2,CASIRGLAGSNTGELFF,TGTGCCAGCATTCGCGGACTAGCGGGATCGAACACCGGGGAGCTGTTTTTT
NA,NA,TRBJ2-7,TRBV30,CAWSVGDTVYEQYF,TGTGCCTGGAGTGTGGGGGACACCGTCTACGAGCAGTACTTC
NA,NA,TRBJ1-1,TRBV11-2,CASRSPEGGDTEAFF,TGTGCCAGCAGATCGCCGGAGGGAGGGGACACTGAAGCTTTCTTT
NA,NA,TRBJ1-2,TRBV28,CASSPWSYGYTF,TGTGCCAGCAGTCCCTGGAGCTATGGCTACACCTTC
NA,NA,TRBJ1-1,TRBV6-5,CASRYEYNGNTEAFF,TGTGCCAGCAGATACGAGTATAATGGGAACACTGAAGCTTTCTTT
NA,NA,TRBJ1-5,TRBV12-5,CASGLEQGSNQPQHF,TGTGCTAGTGGTTTGGAGCAGGGCTCAAATCAGCCCCAGCATTTT
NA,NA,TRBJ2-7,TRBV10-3,CAISDEHSYEQYF,TGTGCCATCAGTGACGAGCACTCCTACGAGCAGTACTTC
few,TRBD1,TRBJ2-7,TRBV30,CAWSVWTGGGSYEQYF,TGTGCCTGGAGTGTGTGGACAGGGGGTGGGTCCTACGAGCAGTACTTC
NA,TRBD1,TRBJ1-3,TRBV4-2,CASSLTRDRGNTTYF,TGTGCCAGCAGCCTTACAAGGGACAGGGGAAACACCACATATTTT
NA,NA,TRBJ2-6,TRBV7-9,CSSSLSGSRLSGANVLTF,TGTTCCAGCAGTCTCTCAGGCTCCCGTCTCTCTGGGGCCAACGTCCTGACTTTC
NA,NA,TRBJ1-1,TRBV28,CASTTGDRSNTEAFF,TGTGCCAGCACCACCGGAGACAGGTCTAACACTGAAGCTTTCTTT
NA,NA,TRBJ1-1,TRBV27,CASSPSGGNTEAFF,TGTGCCAGCAGTCCCTCGGGGGGGAACACTGAAGCTTTCTTT
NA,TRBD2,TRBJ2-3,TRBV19,CASSIKGTSGSTDTQYF,TGTGCCAGTAGTATAAAGGGGACTAGCGGCAGCACAGATACGCAGTATTTT
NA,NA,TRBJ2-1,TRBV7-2,CASSLVGDSYNEQFF,TGTGCCAGCAGCTTGGTGGGAGACTCCTACAATGAGCAGTTCTTC
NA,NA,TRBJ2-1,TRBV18,CASSPPSTSNEQFF,TGTGCCAGCTCACCACCTTCGACATCCAATGAGCAGTTCTTC
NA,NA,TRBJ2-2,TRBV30,CAWGGGAGYFPGELFF,TGTGCCTGGGGAGGCGGGGCAGGGTACTTCCCCGGGGAGCTGTTTTTT